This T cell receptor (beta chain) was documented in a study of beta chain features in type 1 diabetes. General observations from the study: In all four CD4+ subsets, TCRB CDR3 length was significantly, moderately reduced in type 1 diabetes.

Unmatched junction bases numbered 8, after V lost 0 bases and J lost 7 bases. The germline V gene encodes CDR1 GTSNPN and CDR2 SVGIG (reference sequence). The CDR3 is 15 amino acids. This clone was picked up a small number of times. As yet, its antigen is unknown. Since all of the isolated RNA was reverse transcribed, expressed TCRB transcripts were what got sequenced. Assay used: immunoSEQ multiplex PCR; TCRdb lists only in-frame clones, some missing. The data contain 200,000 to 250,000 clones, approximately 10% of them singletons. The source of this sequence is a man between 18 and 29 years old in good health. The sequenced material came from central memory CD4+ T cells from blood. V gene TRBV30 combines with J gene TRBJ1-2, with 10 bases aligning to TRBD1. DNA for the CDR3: TGTGCCTGGAGTGTAGTGGACAGGGGGGTAGGTGGCTACACCTTC. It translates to CAWSVVDRGVGGYTF.